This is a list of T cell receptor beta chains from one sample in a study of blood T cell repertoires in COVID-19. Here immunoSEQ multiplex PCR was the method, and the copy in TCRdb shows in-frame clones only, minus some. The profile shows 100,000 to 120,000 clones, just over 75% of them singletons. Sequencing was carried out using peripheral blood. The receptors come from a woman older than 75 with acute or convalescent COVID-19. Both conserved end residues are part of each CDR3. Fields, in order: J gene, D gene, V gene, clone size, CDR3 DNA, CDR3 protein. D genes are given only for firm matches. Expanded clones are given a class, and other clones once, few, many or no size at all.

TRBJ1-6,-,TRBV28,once,TGTGCCAGCAGCACTAATTATAATTCACCCCTCCACTTT,CASSTNYNSPLHF
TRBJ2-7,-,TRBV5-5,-,TGTGCCAGCACCCAGGGACACGGCGAGCAGTACTTC,CASTQGHGEQYF
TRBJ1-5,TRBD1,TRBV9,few,TGTGCCAGCAGTTTATCCGGGACAGGTCTTCAGCCCCAGCATTTT,CASSLSGTGLQPQHF
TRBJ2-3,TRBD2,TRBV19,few,TGTGCCAGTAGGGCTAGCGGGGCCCCGAGCACAGATACGCAGTATTTT,CASRASGAPSTDTQYF
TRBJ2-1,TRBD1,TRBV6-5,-,TGTGCCAGCAGCTTTAGGGGGCTTGCCTACAATGAGCAGTTCTTC,CASSFRGLAYNEQFF
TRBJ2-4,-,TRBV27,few,TGTGCCAGCAGACTAGGGTTTGATAACATTCAGTACTTC,CASRLGFDNIQYF
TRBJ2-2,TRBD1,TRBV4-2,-,TGTGCCAGCAGCCAAGGCCAGGGGGCGAGTACCGGGGAGCTGTTTTTT,CASSQGQGASTGELFF
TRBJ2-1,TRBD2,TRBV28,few,TGTGCCAGCAGTTACGGGGGAGGGTCCAATGAGCAGTTCTTC,CASSYGGGSNEQFF
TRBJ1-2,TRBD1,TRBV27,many,TGTGCCAGCAGCCCCTCGGCAGGGGGCAACTATGGCTACACCTTC,CASSPSAGGNYGYTF
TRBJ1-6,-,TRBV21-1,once,TGTGCCAGCAGCGGAAGAGACAGGGGGCATAATTCACCCCTCCACTTT,CASSGRDRGHNSPLHF
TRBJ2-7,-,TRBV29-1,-,TGCAGCGTTGCCCTGGACAGAGGGGGCGAGCAGTACTTC,CSVALDRGGEQYF
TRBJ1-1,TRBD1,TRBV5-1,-,TGCGCCAGCAGCACGGGACAGGGCCTAACCCCGAACACTGAAGCTTTCTTT,CASSTGQGLTPNTEAFF
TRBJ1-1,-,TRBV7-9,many,TGTGCCAGCAGCTTAGACATGAACACTGAAGCTTTCTTT,CASSLDMNTEAFF
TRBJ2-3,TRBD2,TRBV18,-,TGTGCCAGCTCACCTGGACTAGCCCCCACAGATACGCAGTATTTT,CASSPGLAPTDTQYF
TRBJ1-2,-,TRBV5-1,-,TGCGCCAGCAGCGGTGTAGCAGGGTCGACCTTTTATGGCTACACCTTC,CASSGVAGSTFYGYTF
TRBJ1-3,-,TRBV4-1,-,TGCGCCAGCAGCCAAGACTGGCCAGGGTATGGAAACACCATATATTTT,CASSQDWPGYGNTIYF
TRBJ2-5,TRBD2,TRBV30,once,TGTGCCTGGAAACTAGCGGGAATTGGGACCCAGTACTTC,CAWKLAGIGTQYF
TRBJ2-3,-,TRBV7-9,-,TGTGCCAGCAGCCCCGGGGTTTCTAGCACAGATACGCAGTATTTT,CASSPGVSSTDTQYF
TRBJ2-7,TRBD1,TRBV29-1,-,TGCAGCGGAGGACAGGGGGCCAACGAGCAGTACTTC,CSGGQGANEQYF
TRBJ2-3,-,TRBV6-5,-,TGTGCCAGCAGTTACGGGGGCTTGGTAACAGATACGCAGTATTTT,CASSYGGLVTDTQYF
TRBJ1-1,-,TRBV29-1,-,TGCAGCGTTGCTCTGCTCAGGGCCGAAACTGAAGCTTTCTTT,CSVALLRAETEAFF
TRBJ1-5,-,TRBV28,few,TGTGCCAGCAGTTTAGGAGGAGGCGGAAATCAGCCCCAGCATTTT,CASSLGGGGNQPQHF
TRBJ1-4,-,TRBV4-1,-,TGCGCCAGCAGCCAAGATGCCCAGGGTAGGCAGAATGAAAAACTGTTTTTT,CASSQDAQGRQNEKLFF
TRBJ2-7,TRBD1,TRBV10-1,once,TGCGCCAGCAGTGAACTCCGACAGGGGACAGCCTACGAGCAGTACTTC,CASSELRQGTAYEQYF
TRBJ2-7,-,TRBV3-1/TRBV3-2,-,TGTGCCAGCACCCAGGGGGGTGCAGGGGGTTTCGAGCAGTACTTC,CASTQGGAGGFEQYF
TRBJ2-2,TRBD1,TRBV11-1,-,TGTGCCTCCACAATACAGGGGGGGGAGCTGTTTTTT,CASTIQGGELFF
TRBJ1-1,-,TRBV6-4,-,TGTGCCAGCAGCAGGGGTCTTAGTGGCTCTGAAGCTTTCTTT,CASSRGLSGSEAFF
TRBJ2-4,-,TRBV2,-,TGTGCCAGCAGTGAAGTGGGAGCGAACATTCAGTACTTC,CASSEVGANIQYF
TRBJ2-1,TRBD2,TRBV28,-,TGTGCCAGCAGTCCTAGCGGGTCTAATGAGCAGTTCTTC,CASSPSGSNEQFF
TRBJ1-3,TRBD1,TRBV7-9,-,TGTGCCAGCAGCCAGGGGACAGACGGAAACACCATATATTTT,CASSQGTDGNTIYF
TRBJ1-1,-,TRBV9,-,TGTGCCAGCAGCGGACAAGGGGACACTGAAGCTTTCTTT,CASSGQGDTEAFF
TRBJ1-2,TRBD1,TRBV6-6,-,TGTGCCAGCAGTTACCTGGGACAGGGCCAGATTGATGGCTACACCTTC,CASSYLGQGQIDGYTF
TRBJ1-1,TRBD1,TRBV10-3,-,TGTGCCATCAGGCTTACAGGGGACACTGAAGCTTTCTTT,CAIRLTGDTEAFF
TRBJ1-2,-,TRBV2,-,TGTGCCAGCAGTGATATGCGTGCAGGGACTCATGGCTACACCTTC,CASSDMRAGTHGYTF